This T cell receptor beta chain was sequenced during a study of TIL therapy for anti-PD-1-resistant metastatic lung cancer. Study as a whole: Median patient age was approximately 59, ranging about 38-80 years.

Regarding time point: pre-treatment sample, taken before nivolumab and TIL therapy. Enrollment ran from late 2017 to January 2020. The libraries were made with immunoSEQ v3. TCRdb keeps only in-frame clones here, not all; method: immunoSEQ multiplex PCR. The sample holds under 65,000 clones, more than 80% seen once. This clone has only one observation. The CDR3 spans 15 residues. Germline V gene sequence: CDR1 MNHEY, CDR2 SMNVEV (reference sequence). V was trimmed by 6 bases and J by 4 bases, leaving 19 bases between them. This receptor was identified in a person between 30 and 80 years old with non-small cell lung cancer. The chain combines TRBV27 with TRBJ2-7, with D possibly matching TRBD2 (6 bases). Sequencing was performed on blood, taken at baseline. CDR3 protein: CASSPGTLLKYEQYF. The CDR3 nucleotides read TGTGCCAGCAGCCCCGGGACTCTGCTTAAGTACGAGCAGTACTTC.